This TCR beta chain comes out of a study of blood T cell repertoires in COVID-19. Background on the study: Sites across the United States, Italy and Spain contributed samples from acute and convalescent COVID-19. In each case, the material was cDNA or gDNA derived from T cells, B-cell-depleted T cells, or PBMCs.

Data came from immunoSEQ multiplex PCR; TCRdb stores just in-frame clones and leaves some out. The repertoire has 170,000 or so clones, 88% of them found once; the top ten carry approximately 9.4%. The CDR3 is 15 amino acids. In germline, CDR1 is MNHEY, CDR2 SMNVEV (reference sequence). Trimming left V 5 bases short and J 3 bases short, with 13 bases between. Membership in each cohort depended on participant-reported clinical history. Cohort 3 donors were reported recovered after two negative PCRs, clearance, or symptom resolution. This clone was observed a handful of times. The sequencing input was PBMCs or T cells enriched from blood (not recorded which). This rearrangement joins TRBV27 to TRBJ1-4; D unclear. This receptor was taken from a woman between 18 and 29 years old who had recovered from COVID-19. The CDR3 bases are TGTGCCAGCAGTCCCACCAGGTGGGCTAATGAAAAACTGTTTTTT. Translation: CASSPTRWANEKLFF.